This T cell receptor (beta chain) derives from a study of metastatic and nonmetastatic thyroid tumors. Study-level background: Both malignant and benign thyroid patients supplied peripheral blood and tumor or nodule tissue samples, across which the repertoires of these patients were then compared. The study's findings and limits: Within blood and tumor, benign nodules reportedly had significantly lower TCR beta diversity than malignant thyroid tumors did.

In the source study's methods: Across clinicopathological groups, CDR3 differences served as the basis for building a distant-metastasis classifier for papillary thyroid cancer. With MiXCR, TCRdb reprocessed the PCR reads. These V and J calls are TCRdb output, not the study's own analysis. The data contain 40,000 to 50,000 clones, over 10% of them seen just once; the ten biggest clones take up roughly 9%. Each patient came to thyroid surgery without any prior treatment (of any kind). Per the germline V gene, CDR1 is SGHRS and CDR2 is YFSETQ. The CDR3 extends over 19 amino acids. With 2 bases clipped from V and 2 bases from J, the junction kept 16 bases outside the gene matches. This clone was observed at least ten times. Its antigen is as yet unknown.

Sequencing used blood. This TCR was sampled from a male donor with papillary thyroid cancer or a benign thyroid nodule (not recorded which). Some clones in this sample may be carry-over from other donors' samples. The chain couples TRBV5-1 to TRBJ2-5, with 9 bases fitting TRBD1. In nucleotides, the CDR3 is TGCGCCAGCAGCTTTTATCCGGGACAGGGTGATTTTAGGCAAGAGACCCAGTACTTC. Translating gives CASSFYPGQGDFRQETQYF.